This T cell receptor (beta chain) was recovered during a study of blood T cells in healthy people across ages. General study points: Among long-lived donors, naive CD4+ cells were more numerous and diversity higher than in aged donors. Without sorted subsets, naive and antigen-experienced compartments could not be conclusively compared.

For the second PCR, which ran for about 6 to 11 cycles, a sample-barcoded 5' primer and a J-beta primer mix were used. Via MiXCR, TCRdb re-called the 5' RACE reads, giving one row per CDR3 protein. In the table there are roughly 930,000 distinct CDR3 sequences, about 44% of which are singletons. With each sample, at least 5.5 micrograms of total RNA were extracted. With respect to this clonotype: Its antigen is unknown.

Sequencing was done on a sample of blood. This sequence was found in a man aged 30 to 39 in good health.

The CDR3 loop reads CASSTTRGTANEQFF. The CDR3 region has the DNA TGTGCCAGCAGCACTACCCGAGGGACCGCGAATGAGCAGTTCTTC. This chain uses TRBV28 with TRBJ2-1, with D tentatively TRBD1 or TRBD2 (5 bases each). CDR3 size: 15 residues. The germline V and J ends were trimmed by 6 bases and 7 bases, with 19 bases remaining between them. Germline CDR1 is MDHEN and CDR2 is SYDVKM.